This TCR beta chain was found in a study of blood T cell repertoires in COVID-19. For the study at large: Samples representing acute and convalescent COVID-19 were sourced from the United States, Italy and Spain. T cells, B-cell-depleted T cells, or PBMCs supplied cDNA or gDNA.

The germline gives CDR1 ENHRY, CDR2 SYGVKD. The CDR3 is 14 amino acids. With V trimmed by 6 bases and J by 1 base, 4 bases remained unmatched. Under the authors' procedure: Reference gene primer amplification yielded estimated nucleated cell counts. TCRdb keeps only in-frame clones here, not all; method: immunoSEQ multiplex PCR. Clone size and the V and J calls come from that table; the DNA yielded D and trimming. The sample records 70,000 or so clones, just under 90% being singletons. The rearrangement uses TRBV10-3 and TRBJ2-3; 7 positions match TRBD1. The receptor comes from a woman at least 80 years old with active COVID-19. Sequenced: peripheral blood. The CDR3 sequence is CAIRLGQGTDTQYF. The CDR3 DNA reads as TGTGCCATCAGACTCGGACAGGGCACAGATACGCAGTATTTT.